This paragraph covers one T cell receptor (beta chain) sequence. This clone was observed a few times. Its cognate antigen has yet to be identified. No base quality values were provided; no much bigger clone lies one nucleotide off. Reading from cysteine to phenylalanine, the CDR3 counts 15 amino acids. Only the CDR3 region is kept as DNA, spanning 45 bases read in frame from base 1. CDR1 SEHNR and CDR2 FQNEAQ were looked up in the germline V gene (reference sequence). V and J are truncated by 3 bases and 7 bases respectively, leaving an intervening sequence of 13 bases. This sample stems from a study of cytomegalovirus exposure and HLA in healthy donors (dated by TCRdb to about 2017). As for the study more broadly: An earlier analysis of approximately 640 of the donors reported about 250 Gb of sequence data and 117 million unique TCR beta sequences from about 179 million T cells. An early release covering around 630 HLA-typed donors comprised 300 to 350 gigabases of sequencing data and around 80 million unique TCR sequences. Of the roughly 410 genotyped donors, approximately 80% were placed in the genetic ancestry cluster associated with self-reported Caucasian donors. The study was designed to test whether signatures of past pathogen exposure could be identified by cataloging public T cell receptors. The T cell repertoires of some 670 subjects were profiled by immunosequencing and related to cytomegalovirus serostatus. In addition to the first cohort of several hundred subjects, a separate validation cohort of over 90 different subjects was used. To predict cytomegalovirus infection status, the study combined high-throughput TCR immunosequencing, statistical association of individual TCRs with disease status, and machine learning. In a later analysis, previously published TCR beta repertoires from hundreds of donors were re-analyzed and high-resolution HLA genotyping was added so that TCR occurrence patterns could be studied. Rather than drawing on any new phenotypic data, the later analysis identified candidate immune exposures from TCR beta sequences and the way those sequences occurred across donors. In an earlier analysis of several hundred of the donors, high-throughput TCR beta sequencing was used to judge whether each TCR beta V gene segment behaved as functional or pseudogenic. Alongside the repertoire data, information on donor age, sex, ethnicity and CMV serostatus was compiled. A later genetic analysis took genome-wide SNP genotypes for about 65% of the 666 donors and used that subset as a discovery cohort. All discovery cohort repertoires had been generated using a single sequencing platform. HLA typing included class I and class II loci at four-digit resolution. Typing coverage varied by locus: roughly 629-640 donors for A, B, C, DRB1 and DQB1; about 520 for DQA1; approximately 570 for DPA1; fewer than 480 for DPB1. Four to six DR-DQ haplotypes were handled as single units for association and clustering because linkage in the cohort was strong. Across about 370 genotyped donors of the cohort, an average of roughly 230,000 unique TCR beta nucleotide sequences per donor were sequenced, and 15% to 20% of those sequences were non-productive. Beyond this particular receptor, the publication reports: According to a later analysis, most CMV-associated TCR beta chains appeared to be HLA-restricted, and the HLA associations seemed to be driven largely by CMV exposure. The classifier was reported to diagnose cytomegalovirus status with high specificity and sensitivity in both the original cohort and the validation cohort. When HLA alleles, especially DR and DQ, strongly co-occurred, TCR associations were difficult to assign to individual alleles. In vitro tests confirmed that a few of the cytomegalovirus-associated TCR beta chains recognize cytomegalovirus antigens. Only TCR beta chains were sequenced in this cohort, and the absence of alpha or paired-chain data limited detectable features. An earlier analysis of approximately 600 of the donors showed that most TCR beta V segments appeared in productive rearrangements either about 90% or about 30% of the time, which broadly matched IMGT annotations. The 87-base-pair reads could not distinguish some IMGT-functional V segments, including TRBV6-2 and TRBV6-3, so those segments were excluded. For the cohort, immune exposure information was limited to CMV serostatus. HLA typing was unavailable for some donors at each locus, so association tests used only the typed subset. Correlated functional status among segregating V segments might be attributable to linkage disequilibrium, but an unknown experimental factor could not be ruled out. An association between a missense DCLRE1C variant and V-gene and J-gene trimming of TCR beta chains was found in a later genetic analysis and replicated in an independent cohort. According to a later analysis, parvovirus B19, influenza, CMV and Epstein-Barr virus appeared linked to several top co-occurrence clusters. In a later analysis, HLA-associated TCR beta chains were found to be more clonally expanded and to have lower generation probabilities than equally common non-associated chains. Because counts were too low, around 18 rarely observed V segments, including chromosome 9 orphons, were left out of the earlier analysis of 587 of the donors. At a false discovery rate of 0.05, a later analysis linked around 17,000 TCR beta sequences to specific HLA alleles. The study gave a list of under 200 TCR beta chains associated with cytomegalovirus. Most TCR sequences were observed very rarely across donors, whereas some public TCRs were present in many individuals. Roughly uniform sequencing depth across donors was assumed in presence/absence analyses, although this assumption may not hold. The authors suggested that the approach could potentially be extended to other disease states and immunological phenotypes. In a later analysis, the rate of TCR association differed among HLA loci, with DRB1 alleles having the most associated TCRs and HLA-C alleles having the fewest. The sequencing pipeline was judged likely to have produced a cluster of highly shared sequence variants as a technical artifact. A later genetic analysis reported fewer N-insertions in productive TCRs among donors in an Asian-associated ancestry cluster than the roughly 690-donor mean. A further reported finding was that TCR beta sequences accurately predicted the HLA-A and HLA-B alleles for most subjects in the first cohort.

The cohort was made up of about 610 healthy bone marrow donors. At the time of sampling, all cohort members were nominally healthy, though unrecorded immune exposures were likely present. The donor was CMV seropositive and belonged to the group of 250 to 300 seropositive cohort members. Every donor gave a peripheral blood sample, and the peripheral blood mononuclear cells from that sample were used for TCR beta sequencing. The Qiagen DNeasy Blood Extraction Kit was used to extract genomic DNA from the blood cell samples. Library method: the immunoSEQ multiplex PCR assay. For the multiplex PCR, a mixture combining 60 forward primers for TCR Vbeta segments and 13 reverse primers for TCR Jbeta segments was used. A multiplex PCR assay on genomic DNA amplified the CDR3 region of rearranged TCR beta genes. On the Illumina HiSeq System, the amplified TCR beta libraries were sequenced as 87-base-pair reads. On the study's bioinformatics: A later analysis counted about 80 million unique TCR beta chains across the 640 or so repertoires, and roughly 11 million of these chains were shared by at least two donors. Raw reads were error-corrected and collapsed into unique sequences with a nearest-neighbor algorithm that merged closely related sequences to remove PCR and sequencing errors. V, D and J gene segments were assigned by aligning CDR3 sequences to IMGT reference sequences. For a sequence to be retained, a match of at least six nucleotides to both a V gene segment and a J gene segment was required. A rearrangement counted as productive if the CDR3 had no stop codons and remained in frame with V and J, and every other rearrangement counted as non-productive. Following IMGT convention, CDR3 was defined as the stretch from the second conserved V-encoded cysteine up to the conserved J-encoded phenylalanine. The earlier analysis of 587 of the donors excluded sequences that lacked an unambiguous match to a single V gene segment. An earlier analysis of several hundred of the donors called V segments functional above 56.7% productive rearrangements and segregating when the between-donor standard deviation exceeded 5%. To diagnose cytomegalovirus status from the catalog of TCR beta chain sequences, a statistical classification framework was built. In a later analysis, V and J genes were assigned by comparing TCR nucleotide sequences against IMGT/GENE-DB human TR gene sequences. In a later analysis, CDR3 sequences and most-parsimonious VDJ recombination scenarios were assigned using the TCRdist pipeline. A later analysis defined each TCR beta chain by its CDR3 amino acid sequence plus V-gene family, and excluded reads lacking a unique V-gene family. As a way to deal with suspected cross-contamination and a sequencing artifact, a later analysis dropped hundreds of nucleotide sequences that were highly shared and had low generation probability. For each public chain, a later analysis derived a clonal expansion index from normalized ranks of inferred template counts within each repertoire. A later analysis computed generation probabilities with a VDJ recombination model fitted to out-of-frame rearrangements, and checked the results against IGoR. In a later analysis, hypergeometric tests were used to score TCR-TCR, TCR-HLA and TCR-CMV co-occurrence, with a repertoire-size bias correction applied to TCR pairs. A later analysis estimated false discovery rates by permuting HLA or CMV assignments 20 times. In a later analysis, co-occurring TCRs were grouped using DBSCAN, and TCRdist sequence similarity was added for clustering within HLA-allele-positive subsets. Repertoires with fewer than 30,000 or more than 120,000 public chains were left out of co-occurrence clustering, as were four to six repertoires with anomalous nucleotide sharing. In TCRdb, the immuneACCESS table is reduced to in-frame sequences with V and J assigned. These tables do not hold every clone; where another copy was compared, an unresolved V gene accounts for under half, and the others remain unexplained. V and J calls and clone size are given by that table; D and trimming were obtained from the DNA. The sample table shows 120,000 or so clones, and over 8.5% are seen once. The ten largest clones take up 5% to 6.5% of the sample.

Sequencing input: PBMCs. The clonotype originates from a woman aged 40-49 years in good health and CMV-seropositive. The rearranged chain carries TRBV7-9 and TRBJ1-6; TRBD1 is perhaps the D gene, given 6 matching bases. In nucleotide form, the sequence is TGTGCCAGCAGCTTCCCCGGAAGGGGGAATTCACCCCTCCACTTT. It translates to CASSFPGRGNSPLHF.